One T cell receptor beta chain is described in this entry. Its cognate antigen has yet to be identified. Per-base quality was not reported, and no clone a single base away is much larger than it. In light of the paper, this sample's time point label describes: baseline before first vaccination. The vaccinee samples were drawn from two UK trials, COV001 and COV002, one of which was a single-blind randomized controlled phase 2/3 trial testing AZD1222 (ChAdOx1 nCoV-19) in healthy adults. For TCRbeta chain sequencing, PBMC samples were collected from trial participants at day 0 and at day 28 after the second dose. The data belong to a study of T cell responses to AZD1222 COVID-19 vaccine (dated by TCRdb to about 2021). For context, the study as a whole: AZD1222 recipients given second doses at about 4 weeks or at about 12 weeks were pooled, since spike-specific TCR depth and breadth were not found to differ between the two schedules. Trial participants were enrolled into age subgroups of 18-55, 56-69 and 70-plus years, which contained roughly 140, 27 and 60 TCR-sequenced participants, respectively. TCR sequencing was performed for roughly 240 trial participants, of whom 200 to 210 were given two doses of AZD1222 and around 26 were given two doses of MenACWY control vaccine.

The CDR3 holds 15 amino acids from the cysteine to the phenylalanine. The kept DNA is CDR3 alone, 45 bases in frame from the first base. Unmatched junction bases come to 17, with V trimmed by 7 bases and J by 11 bases. From a lookup of the germline V gene, CDR1 and CDR2 are MNHEY and SVGAGI. The CDR3 regions of human TCRbeta chains were analyzed by immunosequencing. Regarding the original processing steps: TCRs in the repertoires were compared against a reference library of SARS-CoV-2-specific TCRs that had been generated with the MIRA antigen-specificity platform. Breadth was defined as the fraction of unique TCRs that were SARS-CoV-2-associated, and depth was defined as the fraction of total T cells that were SARS-CoV-2-associated. Using the MIRA data, every spike-specific TCR was mapped to the spike region that the TCR reacted to and assigned to either a CD4 or a CD8 class. Log10-transformed breadth and depth values were compared by one-way ANOVA with Sidak's multiple comparisons tests. TCRdb took over this immuneACCESS table, retaining in-frame rearrangements with V and J assigned. Such tables are incomplete; in checked studies, under half of the missing clones stem from an unresolved V gene, and the remainder is unexplained. V, J and clone size derive from that table, while D and trimming were established from the DNA sequence. The sample profile shows approximately 160,000 clones; just under 95% of them were found once. Approximately 0.88% of the sample lies in the top ten.

Results and caveats for the whole study, not just this receptor: The 56-69-year group was small, and its depth increase did not reach significance, likely because of low power. Because no day 14 peak-response samples were available, repertoires were characterized only after the peak T cell response. After two AZD1222 doses, spike-specific TCR breadth and depth were significantly higher than at day 0 and than in MenACWY recipients. Only six AZD1222 recipients were SARS-CoV-2 seropositive at baseline, limiting conclusions about previously exposed vaccinees. The whole spike protein was spanned by vaccine-associated CD4 TCRs, and dominant responses were seen in regions 160-218 and 743-854. Reportedly, close to half of the unique spike-specific TCRs recognized epitopes lying outside the regions that are mutated in the B.1.351 and B.1.1.7 variants. Most participants were white British and females outnumbered males, and the authors suggested that clonal diversity may have been underestimated.

The sequence links TRBV6-5 to TRBJ1-5, and 7 junctional nucleotides match TRBD1. The receptor comes from an adult in good health. The sample was peripheral blood, taken on day 0 of AZD1222 vaccination. The nucleotides read TGTGCCAGCACCCGAGGGACAGCCATCCAGTCGTCCCAGCATTTT. It translates as CASTRGTAIQSSQHF.